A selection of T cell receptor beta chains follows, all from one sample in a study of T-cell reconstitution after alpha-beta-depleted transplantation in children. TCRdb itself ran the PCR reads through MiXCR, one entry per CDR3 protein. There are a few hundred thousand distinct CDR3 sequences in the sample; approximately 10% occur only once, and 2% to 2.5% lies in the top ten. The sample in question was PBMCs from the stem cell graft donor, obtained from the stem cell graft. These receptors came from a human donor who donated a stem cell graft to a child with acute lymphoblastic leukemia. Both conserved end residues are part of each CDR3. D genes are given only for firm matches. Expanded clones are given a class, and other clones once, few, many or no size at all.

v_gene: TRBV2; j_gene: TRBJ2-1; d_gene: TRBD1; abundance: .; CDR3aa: CASSDRGSSYNEQFF; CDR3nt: TGTGCCAGCAGCGACAGGGGAAGCTCCTACAATGAGCAGTTCTTC
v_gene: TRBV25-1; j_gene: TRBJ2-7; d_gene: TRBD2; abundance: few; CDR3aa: CASSEGAQGAGDKRSYEQYF; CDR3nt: TGTGCCAGCAGTGAAGGAGCGCAGGGAGCGGGAGACAAGAGGTCCTACGAGCAGTACTTC
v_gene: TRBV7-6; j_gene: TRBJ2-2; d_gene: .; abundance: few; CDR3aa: CASSLGRGHSTGELFF; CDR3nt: TGTGCCAGCAGCTTAGGGAGGGGGCACTCGACCGGGGAGCTGTTTTTT
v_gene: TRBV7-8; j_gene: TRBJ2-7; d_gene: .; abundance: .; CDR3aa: CASSFRGTYEQYF; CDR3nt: TGTGCCAGCAGCTTCCGCGGGACATACGAGCAGTACTTC
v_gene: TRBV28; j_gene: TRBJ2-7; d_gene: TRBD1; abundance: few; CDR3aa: CATIRQGASEQYF; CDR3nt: TGTGCCACCATCCGACAGGGGGCAAGCGAGCAGTACTTC
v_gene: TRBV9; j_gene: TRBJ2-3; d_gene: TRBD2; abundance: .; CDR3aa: CASSVERGGSRADTQYF; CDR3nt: TGTGCCAGCAGCGTAGAAAGAGGCGGGAGTAGGGCAGATACGCAGTATTTT
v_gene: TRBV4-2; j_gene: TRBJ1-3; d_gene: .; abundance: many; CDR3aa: CATTGSSGNTIYF; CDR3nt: TGTGCCACTACGGGGAGCTCTGGAAACACCATATATTTT
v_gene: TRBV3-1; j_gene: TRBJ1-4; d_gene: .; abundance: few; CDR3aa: CASSLLSNEKLFF; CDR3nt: TGTGCCAGCAGCCTCCTGTCTAATGAAAAACTGTTTTTT
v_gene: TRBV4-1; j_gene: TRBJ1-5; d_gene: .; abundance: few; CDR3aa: CASSPLGRASNQPQHF; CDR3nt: TGCGCCAGCAGCCCCCTCGGCAGGGCGAGCAATCAGCCCCAGCATTTT
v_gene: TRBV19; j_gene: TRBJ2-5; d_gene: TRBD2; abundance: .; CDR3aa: CASSLGGRGAETQYF; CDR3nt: TGTGCCAGTAGTCTGGGCGGGAGAGGGGCAGAGACCCAGTACTTC
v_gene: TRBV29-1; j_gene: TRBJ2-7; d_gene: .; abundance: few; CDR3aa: CSVRGTGVYEQYF; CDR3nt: TGCAGCGTACGGGGGACCGGGGTCTACGAGCAGTACTTC
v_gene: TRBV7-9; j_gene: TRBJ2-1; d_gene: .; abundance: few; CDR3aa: CASSLSGRGRNEQFF; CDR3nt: TGTGCCAGCAGCTTATCCGGGAGAGGGCGCAATGAGCAGTTCTTC
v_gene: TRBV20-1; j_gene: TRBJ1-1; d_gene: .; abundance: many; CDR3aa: CSASAGAYASEAFF; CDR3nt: TGCAGTGCTAGTGCGGGGGCTTACGCTTCCGAAGCTTTCTTT
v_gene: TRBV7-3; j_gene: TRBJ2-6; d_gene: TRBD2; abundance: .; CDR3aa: CASRSGRAFGANVLTF; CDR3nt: TGTGCCAGCAGGAGCGGGAGGGCCTTTGGGGCCAACGTCCTGACTTTC
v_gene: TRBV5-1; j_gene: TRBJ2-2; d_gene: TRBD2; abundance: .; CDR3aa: CASSWGTSGRGTGELFF; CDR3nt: TGCGCCAGCAGCTGGGGGACTAGCGGGAGAGGCACCGGGGAGCTGTTTTTT
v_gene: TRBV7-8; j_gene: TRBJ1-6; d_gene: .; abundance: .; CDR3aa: CASSLGGGSPLHF; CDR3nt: TGTGCCAGCAGCTTAGGTGGGGGTTCACCCCTCCACTTT
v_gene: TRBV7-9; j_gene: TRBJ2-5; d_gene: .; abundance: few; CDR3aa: CASSLTVKQETQYF; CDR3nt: TGTGCCAGCAGCTTAACGGTTAAACAAGAGACCCAGTACTTC
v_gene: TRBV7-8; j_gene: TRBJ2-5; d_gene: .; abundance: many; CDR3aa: CASSHRTGREVETQYF; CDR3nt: TGTGCCAGCAGCCACCGGACAGGTCGGGAGGTAGAGACCCAGTACTTC
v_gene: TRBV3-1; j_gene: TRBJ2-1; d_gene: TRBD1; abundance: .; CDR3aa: CAFCHPGQGEFRSYNEQFF; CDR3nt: TGTGCCTTCTGCCACCCGGGACAGGGGGAGTTTCGGTCATACAATGAGCAGTTCTTC
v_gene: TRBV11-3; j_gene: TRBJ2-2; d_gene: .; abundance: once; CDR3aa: CASSPYTGEPFF; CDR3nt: TGTGCCAGCAGCCCATACACCGGGGAGCCGTTTTTT
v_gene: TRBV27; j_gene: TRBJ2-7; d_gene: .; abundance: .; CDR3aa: CASSPYEQYF; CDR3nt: TGTGCCAGCAGCCCTTACGAGCAGTACTTC
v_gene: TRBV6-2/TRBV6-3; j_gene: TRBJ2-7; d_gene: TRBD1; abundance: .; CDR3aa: CASGRLTGQDYEQYF; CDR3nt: TGTGCCAGCGGGCGTCTAACGGGACAGGACTACGAGCAGTACTTC
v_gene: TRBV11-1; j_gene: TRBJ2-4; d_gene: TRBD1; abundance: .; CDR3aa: CASSWDGRRGHAKNIQYF; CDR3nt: TGTGCCAGCAGTTGGGACGGCCGAAGGGGGCACGCCAAAAACATTCAGTACTTC
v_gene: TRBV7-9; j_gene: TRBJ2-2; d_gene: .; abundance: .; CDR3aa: CASSLEWATGELFF; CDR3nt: TGTGCCAGCAGCTTAGAATGGGCGACCGGGGAGCTGTTTTTT
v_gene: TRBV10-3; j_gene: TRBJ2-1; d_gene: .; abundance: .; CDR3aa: CAIGERTPAYNEQFF; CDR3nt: TGTGCCATCGGAGAGCGGACCCCTGCCTACAATGAGCAGTTCTTC
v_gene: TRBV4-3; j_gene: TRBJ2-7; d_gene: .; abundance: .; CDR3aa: CASSEASETGQFYEQYF; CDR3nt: TGCGCCAGCAGCGAAGCTAGTGAGACAGGCCAATTCTACGAGCAGTACTTC
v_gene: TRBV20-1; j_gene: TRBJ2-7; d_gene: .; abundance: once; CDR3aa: CSARGGQVYEQYF; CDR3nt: TGCAGTGCTAGGGGGGGACAAGTCTACGAGCAGTACTTC
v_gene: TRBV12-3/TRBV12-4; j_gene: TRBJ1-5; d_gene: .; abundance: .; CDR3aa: CASSSRGGNQPQHF; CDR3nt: TGTGCCAGCAGTTCCCGGGGGGGCAATCAGCCCCAGCATTTT
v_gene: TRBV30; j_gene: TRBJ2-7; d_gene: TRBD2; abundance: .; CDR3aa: CAWSEGLDYEQYF; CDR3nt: TGTGCCTGGAGTGAGGGACTAGACTACGAGCAGTACTTC
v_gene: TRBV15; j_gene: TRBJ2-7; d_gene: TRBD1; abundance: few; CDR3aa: CATSTGTGGYEQYF; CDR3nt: TGTGCCACCAGCACAGGGACAGGGGGCTACGAGCAGTACTTC
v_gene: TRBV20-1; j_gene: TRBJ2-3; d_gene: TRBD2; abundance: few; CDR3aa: CSARDQAGGPTDTQYF; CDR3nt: TGCAGTGCTAGAGACCAAGCGGGAGGGCCCACAGATACGCAGTATTTT
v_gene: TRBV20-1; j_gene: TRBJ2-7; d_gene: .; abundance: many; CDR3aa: CSARAANPYEQYF; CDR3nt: TGCAGTGCTCGAGCGGCTAACCCCTACGAGCAGTACTTC
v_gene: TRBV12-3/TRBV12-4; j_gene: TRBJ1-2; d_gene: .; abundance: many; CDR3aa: CASSLKGPNYGYTF; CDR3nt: TGTGCCAGCAGTTTAAAGGGTCCCAACTATGGCTACACCTTC
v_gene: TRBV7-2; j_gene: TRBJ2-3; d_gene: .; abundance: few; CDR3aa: CASSSPNFDTQYF; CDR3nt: TGTGCCAGCAGCTCCCCCAACTTTGATACGCAGTATTTT
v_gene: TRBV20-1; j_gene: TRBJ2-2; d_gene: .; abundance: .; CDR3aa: CSAREGHTGELFF; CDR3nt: TGCAGTGCTAGGGAGGGGCACACCGGGGAGCTGTTTTTT
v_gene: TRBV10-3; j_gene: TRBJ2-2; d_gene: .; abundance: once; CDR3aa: CAISESFTAELFF; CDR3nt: TGTGCCATCAGTGAGTCCTTCACCGCGGAGCTGTTTTTT
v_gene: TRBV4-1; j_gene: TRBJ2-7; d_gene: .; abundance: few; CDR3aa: CASSQGFSFTKRKPNYEQYF; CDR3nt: TGCGCCAGCAGCCAAGGATTCTCTTTTACTAAGCGGAAGCCAAATTACGAGCAGTACTTC
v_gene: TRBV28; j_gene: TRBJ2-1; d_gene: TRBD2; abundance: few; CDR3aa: CASSARTPGGSEQFF; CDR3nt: TGTGCCAGCAGCGCGAGAACCCCGGGAGGATCTGAGCAGTTCTTC
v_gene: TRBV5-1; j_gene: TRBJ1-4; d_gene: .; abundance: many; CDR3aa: CASSLTREKLFF; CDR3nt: TGCGCCAGCAGCTTGACTCGTGAAAAACTGTTTTTT
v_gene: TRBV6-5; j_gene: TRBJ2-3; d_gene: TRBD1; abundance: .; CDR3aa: CASSYSGQGADTQYF; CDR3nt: TGTGCCAGCAGTTACTCGGGACAGGGCGCAGATACGCAGTATTTT
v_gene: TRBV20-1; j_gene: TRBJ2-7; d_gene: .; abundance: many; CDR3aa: CSAGDDEQYF; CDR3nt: TGCAGTGCCGGCGATGACGAGCAGTACTTC
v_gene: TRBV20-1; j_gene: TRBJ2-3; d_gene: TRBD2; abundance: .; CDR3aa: CSAISGGAPTSTDTQYF; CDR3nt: TGCAGTGCTATATCGGGGGGTGCGCCGACTAGCACAGATACGCAGTATTTT
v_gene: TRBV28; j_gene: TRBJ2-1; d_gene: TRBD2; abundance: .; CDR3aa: CASSFTSGSREQFF; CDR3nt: TGTGCCAGCAGTTTCACTAGCGGGAGTCGCGAGCAGTTCTTC
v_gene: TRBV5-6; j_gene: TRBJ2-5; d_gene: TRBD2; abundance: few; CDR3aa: CASSLAGASGRAGTQYF; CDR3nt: TGTGCCAGCAGCTTGGCCGGCGCTAGCGGGAGGGCCGGGACCCAGTACTTC
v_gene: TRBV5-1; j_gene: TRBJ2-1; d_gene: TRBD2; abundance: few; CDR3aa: CASSLGTSDHNEQFF; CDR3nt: TGCGCCAGCAGCTTGGGAACTAGCGATCACAATGAGCAGTTCTTC
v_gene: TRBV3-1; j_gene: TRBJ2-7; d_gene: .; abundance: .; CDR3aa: CASSLEATYEQYF; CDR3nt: TGTGCCAGCAGCCTTGAGGCCACCTACGAGCAGTACTTC
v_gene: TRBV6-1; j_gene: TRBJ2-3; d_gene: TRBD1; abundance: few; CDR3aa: CASSQGTGGDTQYF; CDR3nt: TGTGCCAGCAGCCAAGGGACAGGCGGAGATACGCAGTATTTT
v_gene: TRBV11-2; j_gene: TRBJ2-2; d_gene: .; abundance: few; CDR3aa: CASSFPNFREKNTGELFF; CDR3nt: TGTGCCAGCAGCTTTCCTAACTTCAGGGAAAAGAACACCGGGGAGCTGTTTTTT
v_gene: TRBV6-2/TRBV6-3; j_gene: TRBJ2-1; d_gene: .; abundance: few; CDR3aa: CASRELSGLWMNEQFF; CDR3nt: TGTGCCAGTCGCGAATTAAGCGGTCTTTGGATGAATGAGCAGTTCTTC